What follows are 26 T cell receptor beta chains derived from one specimen sequenced in a study of blood T cell repertoires in COVID-19. Only in-frame clones appear in the TCRdb table, and some are missing; sequencing was by immunoSEQ multiplex PCR. Of some 250,000 clones listed, about four fifths are singletons. Sample: peripheral blood. These receptors were collected from a man in his thirties or forties who had recovered from COVID-19.

The rearrangement joins TRBV7-6 to TRBJ2-7; D remains ambiguous. The germline CDR1 and CDR2 sequences are SGHVS and FNYEAQ. CDR3 length: 14 amino acids. With 5 bases removed from V and 7 bases from J, the gap between germline ends came to 18 bases. In nucleotides, the CDR3 is TGTGCCAGCAGCCTCGACCCCGAGGTCGGTGAGCAGTACGTC. This gives the protein CASSLDPEVGEQYV.

V is TRBV3-1 (or the pseudogene TRBV3-2) and J is TRBJ2-3; D gene unclear. V was clipped by 5 bases and J by 7 bases, with 13 bases between them. This CDR3 region has 13 residues. Germline assignment: CDR1 LGHDT and CDR2 YNNKEL (reference sequence). As DNA, the CDR3 is TGTGCCAGCAGCGCTCTAGGTTCGCATACGCAGTATTTT. Amino acid sequence: CASSALGSHTQYF.

This clone was found many times. The rearrangement links TRBV28 to TRBJ1-2; a weak D match, TRBD1 (6 bases). This CDR3 is built from 17 residues. Germline CDR1 reads MDHEN; CDR2 reads SYDVKM. V was trimmed by 4 bases and J by 1 base, leaving 19 bases between them. CDR3 in DNA: TGTGCCAGCAGTTCTTCAGGTGCAGGGGTAATTAACTATGGCTACACCTTC. Its protein product is CASSSSGAGVINYGYTF.

This clone was found once. The chain recombines TRBV4-1 with TRBJ2-7, with D perhaps TRBD1 (5 bases). Trimming left V 4 bases short and J 2 bases short, with 21 bases between. The CDR3 extends over 17 amino acids. Germline loops: CDR1 MGHRA, CDR2 YSYEKL. The CDR3 is CASSPRPGASAPYEQYF. In nucleotides, the CDR3 is TGCGCCAGCAGCCCCCGACCTGGGGCCTCGGCCCCCTACGAGCAGTACTTC.

The genes are TRBV5-1 and TRBJ1-1; D may be TRBD1 (6 bases). The CDR3 spans 12 residues. V lost 2 bases and J 11 bases, leaving 13 bases between the germline ends. The germline V gene encodes CDR1 SGHRS and CDR2 YFSETQ. CDR3 in amino acids: CASSFNGGVAFF. The CDR3 region has the DNA TGCGCCAGCAGCTTTAATGGGGGCGTCGCTTTCTTT. The entire variable domain, with the rest obtained from reference TRBV5-1 and TRBJ1-1, is as follows: KAGVTQTPRYLIKTRGQQVTLSCSPISGHRSVSWYQQTPGQGLQFLFEYFSETQRNKGNFPGRFSGRQFSNSRSEMNVSTLELGDSALYLCASSFNGGVAFFGQGTRLTVV.

V usage is TRBV29-1 and J usage is TRBJ1-5, with D possibly TRBD1 on 6 matching bases. V shed 5 bases and J shed 1 base, with 15 bases lying between them. The CDR3 is made up of 15 amino acids. Germline assignment: CDR1 SQVTM and CDR2 ANQGSEA. The CDR3 nucleotides are TGCAGCGTTCTACAGGGAGTAGAAAGCAATCAGCCCCAGCATTTT. It specifies CSVLQGVESNQPQHF.

The chain has TRBV7-3 and TRBJ2-2; a possible D gene is TRBD2 (5 bases). Germline V gives CDR1 SGHTA, CDR2 FQGTGA. The V gene lost 3 bases and the J gene lost 2 bases, with 10 bases spanning the gap. The CDR3 loop spans 15 amino acids. The CDR3 DNA sequence: TGTGCCAGCAGCTTTGTGGGGAGAAACACCGGGGAGCTGTTTTTT. Translated: CASSFVGRNTGELFF. Complete variable domain (other parts from reference TRBV7-3 and TRBJ2-2): GAGVSQTPSNKVTEKGKYVELRCDPISGHTALYWYRQSLGQGPEFLIYFQGTGAADDSGLPNDRFFAVRPEGSVSTLKIQRTERGDSAVYLCASSFVGRNTGELFFGEGSRLTVL.

V and J are TRBV6-1 and TRBJ1-2; D gene unclear. CDR3 length: 15 residues. V dropped 2 bases and J dropped 6 bases, with 16 bases sitting between them. The V gene's germline CDR1 is MNHNS and CDR2 SASEGT. The CDR3 protein is CASSETWQLNNGYTF. The DNA for the CDR3 is TGTGCCAGCAGTGAAACATGGCAGTTAAACAATGGCTACACCTTC.

In this sample, this clone turned up once. The rearrangement joins TRBV12-3 or TRBV12-4 to TRBJ2-3; 7 bases line up with TRBD1. The V gene end was trimmed by 3 bases and the J gene end by 4 bases; junction bases not matched to a gene: 1. The CDR3 is made up of 13 amino acids. CDR3 residues: CASSFQGADTQYF. The DNA of the CDR3 is TGTGCCAGCAGTTTTCAGGGGGCAGATACGCAGTATTTT.

The J gene is TRBJ1-6, the V gene TRBV2; 8 nucleotides line up with TRBD1. Trimming cost V 6 bases and J 8 bases; bases outside gene matches: 3. The CDR3 consists of 13 residues. CDR1 is SNHLY, CDR2 FYNNEI, per germline. CDR3 sequence (DNA): TGTGCCAGCAGGGGGACAGGTGATTCACCCCTCCACTTT. Translated: CASRGTGDSPLHF.

The V gene is TRBV7-3, the J gene TRBJ2-6; 7 bases fit TRBD1. The CDR3 sequence is 18 residues long. After removal of 4 bases from V and 0 bases from J, the junction contained 9 bases not matched to a gene. Germline loops: CDR1 SGHTA, CDR2 FQGTGA. DNA of the CDR3: TGTGCCAGCAGCTCGCCCGAGGGGACAGCCTCTGGGGCCAACGTCCTGACTTTC. It encodes CASSSPEGTASGANVLTF. Full variable domain (remainder filled in from reference TRBV7-3 and TRBJ2-6): GAGVSQTPSNKVTEKGKYVELRCDPISGHTALYWYRQSLGQGPEFLIYFQGTGAADDSGLPNDRFFAVRPEGSVSTLKIQRTERGDSAVYLCASSSPEGTASGANVLTFGAGSRLTVL.

The chain uses TRBV11-2 and TRBJ2-5, with D tentatively TRBD2 (6 bases). This CDR3 region has 15 residues. Between the trimmed V and J ends, which lost 2 bases and 5 bases, there was a span of 15 bases. Per germline, CDR1 SGHAT and CDR2 FQNNGV. In DNA form, the CDR3 reads TGTGCCAGCAGCTTATTGGGACTTACACGGGAGACCCAGTACTTC. Translating gives CASSLLGLTRETQYF.

The chain has TRBV25-1 and TRBJ1-2; no firm D call. Trimming stripped 3 bases from V and 2 bases from J, with 13 bases between. CDR3 length: 15 amino acids. CDR1 MGHDK and CDR2 SYGVNS come from the germline V gene. The CDR3 reads CASSEHGGRNYGYTF. Here the CDR3 DNA reads TGTGCCAGCAGTGAGCATGGTGGTCGGAACTATGGCTACACCTTC.

The rearrangement links TRBV6-5 to TRBJ2-7, with D tentatively TRBD1 (6 bases). CDR1 is MNHEY and CDR2 is SVGAGI in the germline V gene. V lost 6 bases and J lost 6, with 15 bases in between. The CDR3 spans 13 residues. The CDR3, as DNA: TGTGCCAGCAGGCGACAGGACCCAACCGAGCAGTACTTC. Its translation: CASRRQDPTEQYF.

This sequence joins TRBV7-8 and TRBJ2-3; 10 bases align to TRBD2. The germline gives CDR1 SGHVS, CDR2 FQNEAQ. The CDR3 loop spans 19 amino acids. J lost 0 bases, V lost 3 bases, and 12 bases had no gene match. The CDR3 region is CASSFRSIAGGWSTDTQYF. The CDR3 DNA reads as TGTGCCAGCAGCTTTAGGTCTATAGCGGGGGGCTGGAGCACAGATACGCAGTATTTT.

The chain employs TRBV3-1 (or the pseudogene TRBV3-2) and TRBJ2-1; 11 bases map to TRBD2. Germline V CDR1 and CDR2: LGHDT, YNNKEL (reference sequence). This CDR3 spans 18 amino acids. Germline trimming cut 3 bases from V and 0 bases from J; bases unmatched to any gene: 7. The CDR3 nucleotides read TGTGCCAGCAGCCAGCTAGCGGGGGGCGCGAGCTCCTACAATGAGCAGTTCTTC. Protein: CASSQLAGGASSYNEQFF.

About this clone: In the same sample, other DNA sequences code for this CDR3. In DNA form, the CDR3 reads TGTGCCAGCAGTTCCGACAGATCGAATGAAAAACTGTTTTTT. Its protein is CASSSDRSNEKLFF. This chain connects TRBV5-4 to TRBJ1-4; a possible D gene is TRBD1 (5 bases). Trimming pared 5 bases from V and 5 bases from J, leaving 13 bases between. This CDR3 has 14 amino acids. From germline, CDR1 is SGHNT and CDR2 YYREEE (reference sequence). Variable domain in full (rest from reference TRBV5-4 and TRBJ1-4): ETGVTQSPTHLIKTRGQQVTLRCSSQSGHNTVSWYQQALGQGPQFIFQYYREEENGRGNFPPRFSGLQFPNYSSELNVNALELDDSALYLCASSSDRSNEKLFFGSGTQLSVL.

This chain uses TRBV7-9 with TRBJ2-7; 10 nucleotides match TRBD1. Germline V lookup: CDR1 SEHNR, CDR2 FQNEAQ (reference sequence). Germline trimming cut 0 bases from V and 6 bases from J; bases unmatched to any gene: 5. The length of the CDR3 is 15 residues. CDR3 residues: CASSLAETGGREQYF. For the CDR3, the DNA is TGTGCCAGCAGCTTAGCCGAGACAGGGGGCCGCGAGCAGTACTTC.

The V and J genes are TRBV5-1 and TRBJ2-3; TRBD2 matches at 7 bases. Germline V gives CDR1 SGHRS, CDR2 YFSETQ. With V trimmed by 0 bases and J by 2 bases, 9 bases remained unmatched. The CDR3 extends over 17 amino acids. CDR3 in DNA: TGCGCCAGCAGCTTGGCCTCCACCGGGGGGATCACAGATACGCAGTATTTT. This encodes CASSLASTGGITDTQYF.

This chain connects TRBV2 to TRBJ1-3; 11 bases fit TRBD1. The CDR3 loop spans 14 amino acids. Losses at the gene ends were 11 bases for V and 4 bases for J; bases not matched to a gene: 7. Germline V gene sequence: CDR1 SNHLY, CDR2 FYNNEI. In DNA form, the CDR3 reads TGTGCCGGAGAAGGACAGGGGGCAGGAAACACCATATATTTT. This sequence encodes CAGEGQGAGNTIYF.

The V call is TRBV4-1, the J call TRBJ2-6, with TRBD1 identical over 8 bases. The trim removed 0 bases at V and 2 bases at J, leaving 3 bases unmatched. This CDR3 has 17 residues. Germline assignment: CDR1 MGHRA and CDR2 YSYEKL. The CDR3 sequence: CASSQDSTGAGANVLTF. In DNA, the CDR3 is TGCGCCAGCAGCCAAGATTCGACAGGGGCTGGGGCCAACGTCCTGACTTTC.

The chain couples TRBV10-3 to TRBJ1-5; 11 nucleotides agree with TRBD1. The CDR3 sequence is 16 residues long. Germline V gene data show CDR1 as ENHRY and CDR2 as SYGVKD. The ends lost 6 bases at V and 6 bases at J; junction bases unmatched: 10. This CDR3 is CAISQAGQGAGQPQHF. The CDR3 DNA reads as TGTGCCATCAGCCAAGCTGGACAGGGGGCGGGTCAGCCCCAGCATTTT.

This clone has only a few counts. V is TRBV6-5 and J is TRBJ1-2, with a possible D match to TRBD1 (5 bases). Trimming took off 7 bases at V and 8 bases at J, with 20 bases between the two ends. Germline values: CDR1 MNHEY, CDR2 SVGAGI. This CDR3 comprises 14 residues. In DNA, the CDR3 is TGTGCCAGCACCGGGGACTCCCGGGCAGAGGGCTACACCTTC. Amino acids: CASTGDSRAEGYTF.

The CDR3 reads CASSQWARGTDTQYF. As DNA, the CDR3 is TGTGCCAGCAGCCAGTGGGCCCGCGGCACAGATACGCAGTATTTT. This chain links TRBV3-1 (or the pseudogene TRBV3-2) with TRBJ2-3; D unclear. Trimming took 3 bases from V and 1 from J, leaving 11 bases between them. The CDR3 totals 15 residues. Germline V gene data show CDR1 as LGHDT and CDR2 as YNNKEL (reference sequence).

The chain combines TRBV7-9 with TRBJ1-1; D uncertain. The germline V and J ends were trimmed by 5 bases and 2 bases, with 9 bases remaining between them. This CDR3 has 13 amino acids. The germline V gene encodes CDR1 SEHNR and CDR2 FQNEAQ (reference sequence). CDR3 sequence: CASSPPGNTEAFF. The CDR3 bases are TGTGCCAGCAGCCCGCCAGGTAACACTGAAGCTTTCTTT.

The rearrangement joins TRBV10-2 to TRBJ2-5; no clear D. V lost 0 bases to trimming and J lost 6 bases, with 8 bases between them. In germline, CDR1 is WSHSY, CDR2 SAAADI. The CDR3 covers 13 residues. For the CDR3, the DNA is TGCGCCAGCAGTGAGTCAGTAGTGCAGACCCAGTACTTC. It codes for CASSESVVQTQYF.